Each of the 21 T cell receptor beta chains below was sequenced from the same sample in a study of early T cells in non-severe SARS-CoV-2 infection. One entry per CDR3 protein, called by TCRdb with MiXCR from the 5' RACE reads. Among about 30,000 distinct CDR3 sequences listed, 6% to 7% were seen once. Sequencing used whole blood. The receptors come from an adult who was a healthcare worker with PCR-confirmed SARS-CoV-2 infection or an uninfected control (not recorded which).

At least ten counts were recorded for this clonotype. The rearrangement uses TRBV7-9 and TRBJ1-6, with no clear D. This CDR3 comprises 13 residues. Germline values: CDR1 SEHNR, CDR2 FQNEAQ (reference sequence). The ends were cut back, 2 bases at V and 10 bases at J, with 9 bases in the middle. CDR3 protein: CASSLLTGSPLHF. Written as DNA, the CDR3 is TGTGCCAGCAGCTTATTGACGGGGTCACCCCTCCACTTT.

This clonotype was counted at least ten times. The rearrangement uses TRBV11-2 and TRBJ2-5; tentatively, D is TRBD2 (6 bases). CDR3 length equals 12 residues. Germline V lookup: CDR1 SGHAT, CDR2 FQNNGV. Trimming stripped 10 bases from V and 6 bases from J, with 15 bases between. The CDR3 bases are TGTGCCACTAAGGGAGGATCGAAGACCCAGTACTTC. This translates into CATKGGSKTQYF.

In this sample, this clonotype turned up many times. V usage is TRBV7-2 and J usage is TRBJ2-3; D possibly corresponds to TRBD2 (6 bases). Germline V lookup: CDR1 SGHTA, CDR2 FQGNSA. This CDR3 is built from 11 residues. V lost 7 bases and J 8 bases, leaving 10 bases between the germline ends. Here the CDR3 reads CASTPGGTQYF. DNA of the CDR3: TGTGCCAGCACTCCCGGGGGTACGCAGTATTTT.

This clonotype was seen only a few times. The genes are TRBV28 and TRBJ2-1; the D gene is possibly TRBD2 (6 bases). Germline lookup yields CDR1 MDHEN and CDR2 SYDVKM. CDR3 length: 12 residues. The V gene lost 4 bases and the J gene lost 9 bases, with 10 bases spanning the gap. As DNA, the CDR3 is TGTGCCAGCAGTTCGGGACTGAGTGAGCAGTTCTTC. The encoded protein is CASSSGLSEQFF.

This clonotype has at least ten counts. This chain links TRBV4-3 with TRBJ2-3, with TRBD2 as a possible D gene (6 bases). Trimming cost V 0 bases and J 4 bases, with 11 bases left between them. CDR1 and CDR2 (germline): LGHNA, YSLEER. This CDR3 has 15 residues. The CDR3 reads CASSQDRGGADTQYF. CDR3 nucleotides: TGCGCCAGCAGCCAAGATCGAGGCGGGGCAGATACGCAGTATTTT.

The sample holds many counts of this clonotype. The chain is built from TRBV28 and TRBJ2-3; perhaps TRBD1 as D (6 bases). This CDR3 region has 13 residues. V was clipped by 6 bases and J by 9 bases, with 16 bases between them. CDR1 and CDR2 from the germline V gene are MDHEN and SYDVKM. The CDR3 nucleotides read TGTGCCAGCAGCCGTCAGGGGCCTGGGACGCAGTATTTT. Its protein product is CASSRQGPGTQYF.

This clonotype showed up many times. The V and J genes are TRBV5-8 and TRBJ2-1; D ambiguous. From germline, CDR1 is SGHTS and CDR2 YDEGEE. This CDR3 comprises 17 residues. Trimming stripped 0 bases from V and 0 bases from J, with 13 bases between. The CDR3, as DNA: TGTGCCAGCAGCTTGGTTACGGCGTGGGGCTCCTACAATGAGCAGTTCTTC. It specifies CASSLVTAWGSYNEQFF.

The sample holds a few counts of this clonotype. The J gene is TRBJ1-2, the V gene TRBV19, with D uncertain. V dropped 0 bases and J dropped 8 bases, with 13 bases sitting between them. The germline V gene encodes CDR1 LNHDA and CDR2 SQIVND (reference sequence). This CDR3 has 14 amino acids. The CDR3 region is CASSIDPSLGGYTF. The CDR3 coding sequence is TGTGCCAGTAGTATAGACCCCAGTCTGGGGGGCTACACCTTC.

The sample holds many counts of this clonotype. The rearrangement uses TRBV2 and TRBJ2-5, with D unresolved. The CDR3 is 11 amino acids. Germline CDR1 SNHLY, CDR2 FYNNEI. V lost 6 bases and J 2 bases, leaving 4 bases between the germline ends. CDR3 coding DNA: TGTGCCAGCAGGGAACAAGAGACCCAGTACTTC. This translates into CASREQETQYF. The full variable domain, rest sourced from reference TRBV2 and TRBJ2-5, is EPEVTQTPSHQVTQMGQEVILRCVPISNHLYFYWYRQILGQKVEFLVSFYNNEISEKSEIFDDQFSVERPDGSNFTLKIRSTKLEDSAMYFCASREQETQYFGPGTRLLVL.

For the CDR3, the DNA is TGTGCCAGCATTCGATCAGCCTCGACCGCCAACACCGGGGAGCTGTTTTTT. Residues: CASIRSASTANTGELFF. This chain links TRBV2 with TRBJ2-2; D unclear. V lost 7 bases, J lost 2 bases, and 20 bases lay in between. This CDR3 is 17 amino acids long. Germline CDR1 is SNHLY and CDR2 is FYNNEI.

This clonotype was picked up many times. The chain carries TRBV7-3 and TRBJ2-2; no clear D. The germline V gene encodes CDR1 SGHTA and CDR2 FQGTGA. The germline V and J ends were trimmed by 5 bases and 1 base, with 11 bases remaining between them. This CDR3 comprises 15 residues. CDR3: CASSPTVGNTGELFF. CDR3 nucleotides: TGTGCCAGCAGCCCCACTGTCGGGAACACCGGGGAGCTGTTTTTT.

This clonotype has at least ten counts. The chain has TRBV5-1 and TRBJ2-3, with 7 positions matching TRBD2. There are 16 residues in the CDR3. V trimming: 0 bases; J trimming: 1 base; junction bases outside the gene matches: 5. Germline CDR1 and CDR2: SGHRS and YFSETQ. In nucleotides, the CDR3 is TGCGCCAGCAGCTTGGGCCTTCTAGCGGGCACAGATACGCAGTATTTT. The encoded protein is CASSLGLLAGTDTQYF.

This clonotype was found many times. This chain links TRBV12-3 or TRBV12-4 with TRBJ2-7; TRBD1 matches at 8 bases. J lost 6 bases, V lost 3 bases, and 7 bases had no gene match. This CDR3 comprises 14 residues. The CDR3 DNA reads as TGTGCCAGCAGTTTTTGGACAGGGAAGGCCGAGCAGTACTTC. This sequence encodes CASSFWTGKAEQYF.

This clonotype has more than one count but fewer than ten. The gene calls are TRBV4-3 and TRBJ2-3; D is uncertain. Per the germline V gene, CDR1 is LGHNA and CDR2 is YSLEER. The CDR3 covers 15 residues. The ends were cut back, 4 bases at V and 2 bases at J, with 13 bases in the middle. CDR3 nucleotide sequence: TGCGCCAGCAGCCGAAGTGAATATACCACAGATACGCAGTATTTT. Amino acids: CASSRSEYTTDTQYF.

At least ten counts were recorded for this clonotype. The CDR3 DNA follows: TGCAGCGCCCCGGGGCCTTATTACAATGAGCAGTTCTTC. This codes for CSAPGPYYNEQFF. V is TRBV29-1 and J is TRBJ2-1, with D possibly called TRBD1 or TRBD2 (5 bases each). This CDR3 contains 13 residues. Trimming removed 7 bases from V and 4 bases from J, with 14 bases in between. Germline V gives CDR1 SQVTM, CDR2 ANQGSEA.

This clonotype was seen ten or more times. This chain uses TRBV7-3 with TRBJ2-4; the match to TRBD1 covers 8 bases. CDR1 and CDR2 from the germline V gene are SGHTA and FQGTGA. J lost 9 bases, V lost 2 bases, and 6 bases had no gene match. The CDR3 has 14 amino acids. The CDR3 region has the DNA TGTGCCAGCAGCTTATCCGGACAGGGAAGCATTCAGTACTTC. Protein product: CASSLSGQGSIQYF. Together with reference TRBV7-3 and TRBJ2-4, the CDR3 gives the full variable domain: GAGVSQTPSNKVTEKGKYVELRCDPISGHTALYWYRQSLGQGPEFLIYFQGTGAADDSGLPNDRFFAVRPEGSVSTLKIQRTERGDSAVYLCASSLSGQGSIQYFGAGTRLSVL.

The genes are TRBV12-3 or TRBV12-4 and TRBJ2-7; weak D call: TRBD2 (7 bases). The CDR3 spans 14 residues. The germline V and J ends were trimmed by 3 bases and 3 bases, with 12 bases remaining between them. CDR3 nucleotide sequence: TGTGCCAGCAGTTTGGGGGGGGCAGGCTACGAGCAGTACTTC. It yields the protein CASSLGGAGYEQYF.

This clonotype was observed at least ten times. The V and J genes are TRBV20-1 and TRBJ2-1; D is perhaps TRBD1 (5 bases). V gave up 3 bases and J gave up 12 bases, with 18 bases separating them. Germline V CDR1 and CDR2: DFQATT, SNEGSKA (reference sequence). The CDR3 covers 13 residues. CDR3 coding DNA: TGCAGTGCTAGGGGCCTGACAGCCTTGGGGCAGTTCTTC. Residues: CSARGLTALGQFF.

This clonotype was recorded at least ten times. The V and J genes are TRBV5-1 and TRBJ2-7; TRBD2 agrees at 8 bases. The CDR3 sequence is 16 residues long. The junction had 12 bases not matched to a gene; V was cut back by 1 base and J by 6 bases. From germline, CDR1 is SGHRS and CDR2 YFSETQ. In nucleotides, the CDR3 is TGCGCCAGCAGCTTGAGTTCGGGAGGGCCCTCGGGCGAGCAGTACTTC. Translation gives CASSLSSGGPSGEQYF. The full variable domain, its missing parts supplied by reference TRBV5-1 and TRBJ2-7, is KAGVTQTPRYLIKTRGQQVTLSCSPISGHRSVSWYQQTPGQGLQFLFEYFSETQRNKGNFPGRFSGRQFSNSRSEMNVSTLELGDSALYLCASSLSSGGPSGEQYFGPGTRLTVT.

In the case of this clonotype: One end of the junction fails to match germline, which may point to a read error. This chain connects TRBV7-7 to TRBJ2-3; the D gene is possibly TRBD2 (5 bases). The CDR3 covers 14 residues. Per the germline V gene, CDR1 is SSHAT and CDR2 is FNYEAQ (reference sequence). In nucleotides, the CDR3 is TGTGCTAGCAGCTTGGACGGGGGCACAGATACGCAGTATTTT. It is translated as CASSLDGGTDTQYF.

Ten or more counts support this clonotype. V usage is TRBV7-2 and J usage is TRBJ2-4; possibly TRBD2 for D (6 bases). This CDR3 contains 14 residues. V lost 5 bases, J lost 9 bases, and 17 bases lay in between. Per germline, CDR1 SGHTA and CDR2 FQGNSA. The CDR3 DNA follows: TGTGCCAGCAGCCCCCGGAGGGGAGATGGCATTCAGTACTTC. Protein sequence: CASSPRRGDGIQYF.